Presented here are 2 T cell receptor beta chains from one specimen sequenced in a study of response to subunit inactivated influenza vaccine. TCRdb re-called the RT-PCR reads through MiXCR, storing one row per CDR3 protein. Among a few hundred thousand distinct CDR3 sequences, approximately 7.8% were seen once, and the ten largest hold around 12%. Sequenced material: PBMCs from blood, taken around 2 years after vaccination. These receptor sequences come from a man between 50 and 75 years old who received an inactivated influenza vaccine.

The CDR3 loop is CASSGGGGLIATYEQYF. The CDR3, as DNA: TGTGCCAGCAGTGGGGGGGGAGGTCTTATTGCTACCTACGAGCAGTACTTC. The chain recombines TRBV3-2 with TRBJ2-7; no DNA check was done on the table's D call, TRBD2. TRBV3-2 is a known pseudogene. This CDR3 is built from 17 residues.

This clonotype was detected many times. The chain couples TRBV9 to TRBJ2-5; TRBD2 matches at 7 bases. Germline trimming cut 1 base from V and 2 bases from J; bases unmatched to any gene: 5. The CDR3 consists of 15 residues. Germline V gene sequence: CDR1 SGDLS, CDR2 YYNGEE. The CDR3 protein is CASSVSGGWQETQYF. The CDR3 nucleotides read TGTGCCAGCAGCGTATCGGGAGGTTGGCAAGAGACCCAGTACTTC.